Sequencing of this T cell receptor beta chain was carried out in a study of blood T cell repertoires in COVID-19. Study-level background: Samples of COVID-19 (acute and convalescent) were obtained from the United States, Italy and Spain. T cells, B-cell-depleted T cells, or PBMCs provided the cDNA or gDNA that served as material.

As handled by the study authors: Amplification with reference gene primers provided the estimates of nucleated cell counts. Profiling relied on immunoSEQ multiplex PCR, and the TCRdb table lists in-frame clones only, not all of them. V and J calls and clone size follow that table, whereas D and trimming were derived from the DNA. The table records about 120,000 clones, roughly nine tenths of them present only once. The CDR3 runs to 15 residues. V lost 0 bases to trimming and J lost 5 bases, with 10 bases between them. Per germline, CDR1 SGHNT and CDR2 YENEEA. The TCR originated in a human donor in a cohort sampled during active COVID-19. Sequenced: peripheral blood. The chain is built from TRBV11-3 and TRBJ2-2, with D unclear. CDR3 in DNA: TGTGCCAGCAGCTTAGACGGTTCGCGTACCGGGGAGCTGTTTTTT. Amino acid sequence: CASSLDGSRTGELFF.